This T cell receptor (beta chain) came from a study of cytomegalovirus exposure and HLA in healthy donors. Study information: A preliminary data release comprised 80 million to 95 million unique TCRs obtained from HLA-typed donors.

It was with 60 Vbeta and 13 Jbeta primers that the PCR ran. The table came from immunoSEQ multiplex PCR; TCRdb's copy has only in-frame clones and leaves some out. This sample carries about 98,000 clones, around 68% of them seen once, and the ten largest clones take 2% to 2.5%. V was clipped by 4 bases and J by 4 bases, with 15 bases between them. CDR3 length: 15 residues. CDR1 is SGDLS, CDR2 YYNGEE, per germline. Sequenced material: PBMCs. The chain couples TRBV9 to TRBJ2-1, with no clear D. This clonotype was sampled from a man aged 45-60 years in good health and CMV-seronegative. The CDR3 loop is CASSPSAELYNEQFF. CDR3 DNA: TGTGCCAGCAGCCCCTCTGCGGAACTATACAATGAGCAGTTCTTC. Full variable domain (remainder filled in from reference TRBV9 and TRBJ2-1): DSGVTQTPKHLITATGQRVTLRCSPRSGDLSVYWYQQSLDQGLQFLIQYYNGEERAKGNILERFSAQQFPDLHSELNLSSLELGDSALYFCASSPSAELYNEQFFGPGTRLTVL.